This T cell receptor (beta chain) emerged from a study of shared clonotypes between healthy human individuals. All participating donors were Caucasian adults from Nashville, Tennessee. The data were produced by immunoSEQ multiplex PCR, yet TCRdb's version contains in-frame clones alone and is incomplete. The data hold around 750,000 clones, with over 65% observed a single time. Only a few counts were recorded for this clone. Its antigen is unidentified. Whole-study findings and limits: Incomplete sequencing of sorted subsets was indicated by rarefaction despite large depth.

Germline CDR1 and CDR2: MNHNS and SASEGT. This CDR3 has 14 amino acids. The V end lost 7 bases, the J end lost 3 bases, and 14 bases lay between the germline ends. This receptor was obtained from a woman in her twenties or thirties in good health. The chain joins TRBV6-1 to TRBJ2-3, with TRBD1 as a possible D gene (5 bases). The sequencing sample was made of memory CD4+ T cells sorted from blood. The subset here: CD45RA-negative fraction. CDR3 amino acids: CASKLDTGTDTQYF. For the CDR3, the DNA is TGTGCCAGCAAGTTGGACACTGGGACAGATACGCAGTATTTT.